Detailed here is one T cell receptor beta chain. The target antigen is unknown. Presence of unique molecular identifiers characterized the TCR beta cDNA libraries. Using its own MiXCR run on the PCR reads, TCRdb lists one record per CDR3 protein. The profile shows about 760,000 distinct CDR3 sequences, roughly 27% of them singletons. The data were taken from a study of post-analysis software for immune sequencing data. Across the whole study: Included among the disease courses, which were recorded for the cohort, were relapsing-remitting, secondary progressive and progressive-relapsing multiple sclerosis. Findings of the study overall: Controls had significantly higher normalized Chao1 diversity than multiple sclerosis patients. Among 4 or 5 TRBV segments more frequent in patients than controls were TRBV5-6, TRBV5-1 and TRBV20-1.

Germline values: CDR1 MNHEY, CDR2 SVGAGI. V lost 6 bases to trimming and J lost 0 bases, with 9 bases between them. The CDR3 is made up of 13 amino acids. Sequenced material: blood. J is TRBJ2-7 and V is TRBV6-5; perhaps D is TRBD1 or TRBD2 (5 bases each). The TCR was taken from a girl aged 5-17 years with multiple sclerosis. The CDR3 sequence: CASRPGSSYEQYF. The CDR3, as DNA: TGTGCCAGCAGGCCAGGGAGCTCCTACGAGCAGTACTTC.